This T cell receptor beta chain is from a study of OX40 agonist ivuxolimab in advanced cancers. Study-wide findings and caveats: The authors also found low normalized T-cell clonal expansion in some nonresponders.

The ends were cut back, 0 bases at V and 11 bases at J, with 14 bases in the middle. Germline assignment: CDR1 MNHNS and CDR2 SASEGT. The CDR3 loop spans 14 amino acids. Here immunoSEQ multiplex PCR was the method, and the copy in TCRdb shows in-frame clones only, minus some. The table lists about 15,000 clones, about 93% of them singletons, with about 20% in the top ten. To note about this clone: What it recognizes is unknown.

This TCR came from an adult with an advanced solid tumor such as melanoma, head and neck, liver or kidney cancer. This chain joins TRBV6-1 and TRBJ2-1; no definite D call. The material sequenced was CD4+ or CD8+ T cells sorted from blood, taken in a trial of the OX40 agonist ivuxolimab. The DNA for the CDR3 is TGTGCCAGCAGTGAAGCAACCATGGGCGGAAAGCAGTTCTTC. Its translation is CASSEATMGGKQFF.